This T cell receptor (beta chain) emerged from a study of shared clonotypes between healthy human individuals. The protocol was immunoSEQ multiplex PCR, while the TCRdb copy is restricted to in-frame clones and leaves out a portion. This sample carries millions of clones, 93% of them seen once, and the ten largest clones take 0.35% to 0.5%. The CDR3 consists of 16 residues. CDR1 is LNHDA and CDR2 is SQIVND in the germline V gene (reference sequence). Trimming removed 5 bases at V and 3 bases at J, with 17 bases between. The chain joins TRBV19 to TRBJ1-5, with D possibly being TRBD1 (5 bases). The sequence was collected from a man aged 18 to 30 in good health. Some clones in this sample may be carry-over from other donors' samples. Sample: naive CD4+ T cells from PBMCs. Subset: CD45RA+ positively selected. This CDR3 is CASSWLSGRVNQPQHF. DNA of the CDR3: TGTGCCAGTAGTTGGCTTAGTGGCAGGGTCAATCAGCCCCAGCATTTT. The variable domain in full, with the rest retrieved from reference TRBV19 and TRBJ1-5, is DGGITQSPKYLFRKEGQNVTLSCEQNLNHDAMYWYRQDPGQGLRLIYYSQIVNDFQKGDIAEGYSVSREKKESFPLTVTSAQKNPTAFYLCASSWLSGRVNQPQHFGDGTRLSIL.